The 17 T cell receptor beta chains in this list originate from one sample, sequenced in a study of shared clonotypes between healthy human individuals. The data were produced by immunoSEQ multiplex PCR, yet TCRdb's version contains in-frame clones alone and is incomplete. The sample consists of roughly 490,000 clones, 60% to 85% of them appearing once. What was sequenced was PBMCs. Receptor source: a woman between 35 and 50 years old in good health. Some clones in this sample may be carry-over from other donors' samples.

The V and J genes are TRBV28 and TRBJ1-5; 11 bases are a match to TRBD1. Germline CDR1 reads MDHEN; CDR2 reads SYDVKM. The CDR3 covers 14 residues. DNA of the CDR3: TGTGCAATAACCCGGGACAGGGGGAATCAGCCCCAGCATTTT. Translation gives CAITRDRGNQPQHF.

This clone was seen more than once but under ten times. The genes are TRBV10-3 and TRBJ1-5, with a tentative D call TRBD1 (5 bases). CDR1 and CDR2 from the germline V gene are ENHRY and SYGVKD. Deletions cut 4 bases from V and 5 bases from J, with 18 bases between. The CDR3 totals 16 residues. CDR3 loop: CAISGQSRGVDQPQHF. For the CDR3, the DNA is TGTGCCATCAGTGGCCAGAGTCGGGGCGTAGATCAGCCCCAGCATTTT.

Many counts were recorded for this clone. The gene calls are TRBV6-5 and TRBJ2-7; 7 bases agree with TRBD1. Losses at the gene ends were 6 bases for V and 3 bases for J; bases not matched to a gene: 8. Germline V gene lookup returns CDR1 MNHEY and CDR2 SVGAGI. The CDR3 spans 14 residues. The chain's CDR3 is CASSRQGSDYEQYF. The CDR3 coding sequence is TGTGCCAGCAGCAGACAGGGTTCAGACTACGAGCAGTACTTC.

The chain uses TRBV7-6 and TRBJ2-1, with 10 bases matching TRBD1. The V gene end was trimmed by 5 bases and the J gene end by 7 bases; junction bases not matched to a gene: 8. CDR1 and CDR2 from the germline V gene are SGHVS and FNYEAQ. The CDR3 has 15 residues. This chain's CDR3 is CASSGRQGAGNEQFF. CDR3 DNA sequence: TGTGCCAGCAGCGGTAGACAGGGGGCTGGGAATGAGCAGTTCTTC.

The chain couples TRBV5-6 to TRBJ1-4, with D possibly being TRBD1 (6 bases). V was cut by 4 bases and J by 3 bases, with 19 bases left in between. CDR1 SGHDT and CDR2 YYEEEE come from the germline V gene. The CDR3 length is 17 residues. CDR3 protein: CASSTINIRGANEKLFF. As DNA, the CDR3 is TGTGCCAGCAGCACTATTAATATCAGGGGCGCTAATGAAAAACTGTTTTTT.

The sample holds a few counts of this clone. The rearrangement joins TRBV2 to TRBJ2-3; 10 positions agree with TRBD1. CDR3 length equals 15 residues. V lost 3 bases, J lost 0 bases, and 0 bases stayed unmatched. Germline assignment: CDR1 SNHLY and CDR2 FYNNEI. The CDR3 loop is CASSEGQGSTDTQYF. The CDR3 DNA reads TGTGCCAGCAGTGAGGGACAGGGGAGCACAGATACGCAGTATTTT.

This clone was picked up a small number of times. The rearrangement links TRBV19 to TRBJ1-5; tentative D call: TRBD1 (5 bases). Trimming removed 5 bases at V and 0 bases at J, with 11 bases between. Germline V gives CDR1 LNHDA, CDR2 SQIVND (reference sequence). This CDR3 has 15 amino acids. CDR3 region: CASSSGRDSNQPQHF. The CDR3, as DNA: TGTGCCAGTAGTTCTGGCAGGGATAGCAATCAGCCCCAGCATTTT.

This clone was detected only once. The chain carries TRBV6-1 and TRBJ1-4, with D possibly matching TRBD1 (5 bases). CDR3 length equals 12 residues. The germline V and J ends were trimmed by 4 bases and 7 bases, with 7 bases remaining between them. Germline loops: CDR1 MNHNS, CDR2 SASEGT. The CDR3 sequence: CASSAQGEKLFF. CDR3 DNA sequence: TGTGCCAGCAGTGCCCAGGGTGAAAAACTGTTTTTT.

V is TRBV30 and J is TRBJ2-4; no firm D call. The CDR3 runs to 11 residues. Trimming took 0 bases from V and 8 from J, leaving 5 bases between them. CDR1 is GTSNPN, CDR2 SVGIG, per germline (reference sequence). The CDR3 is CAWSVWDIQYF. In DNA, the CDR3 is TGTGCCTGGAGTGTTTGGGACATTCAGTACTTC.

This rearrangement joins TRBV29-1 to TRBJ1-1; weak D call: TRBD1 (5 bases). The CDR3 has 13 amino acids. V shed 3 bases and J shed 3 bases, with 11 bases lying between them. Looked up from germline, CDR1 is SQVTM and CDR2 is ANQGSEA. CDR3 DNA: TGCAGCGTTGATGATTCAGGGTACACTGAAGCTTTCTTT. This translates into CSVDDSGYTEAFF.

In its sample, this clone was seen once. The CDR3 DNA reads TGTGCCAGCAGTGACTCAGGGGGCGCAGGTGAAAAACTGTTTTTT. Its protein product is CASSDSGGAGEKLFF. The chain recombines TRBV2 with TRBJ1-4; 8 nucleotides align to TRBD1. With V trimmed by 3 bases and J by 7 bases, 7 bases remained unmatched. CDR3 length: 15 amino acids. In germline, CDR1 is SNHLY, CDR2 FYNNEI.

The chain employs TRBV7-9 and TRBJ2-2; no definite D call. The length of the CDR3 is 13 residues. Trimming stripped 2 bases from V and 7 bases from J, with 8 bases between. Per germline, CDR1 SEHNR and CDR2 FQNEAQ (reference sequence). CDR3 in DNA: TGTGCCAGCAGCTTATCCTCTTACGGGGAGCTGTTTTTT. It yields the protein CASSLSSYGELFF. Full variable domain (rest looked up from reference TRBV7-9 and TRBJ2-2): DTGVSQNPRHKITKRGQNVTFRCDPISEHNRLYWYRQTLGQGPEFLTYFQNEAQLEKSRLLSDRFSAERPKGSFSTLEIQRTEQGDSAMYLCASSLSSYGELFFGEGSRLTVL.

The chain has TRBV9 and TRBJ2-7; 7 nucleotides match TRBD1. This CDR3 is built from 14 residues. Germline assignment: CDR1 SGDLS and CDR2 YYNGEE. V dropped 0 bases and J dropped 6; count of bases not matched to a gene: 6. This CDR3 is CASSVAPTGFEQYF. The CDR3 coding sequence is TGTGCCAGCAGCGTAGCCCCGACAGGGTTCGAGCAGTACTTC. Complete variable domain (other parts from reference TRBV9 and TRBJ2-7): DSGVTQTPKHLITATGQRVTLRCSPRSGDLSVYWYQQSLDQGLQFLIQYYNGEERAKGNILERFSAQQFPDLHSELNLSSLELGDSALYFCASSVAPTGFEQYFGPGTRLTVT.

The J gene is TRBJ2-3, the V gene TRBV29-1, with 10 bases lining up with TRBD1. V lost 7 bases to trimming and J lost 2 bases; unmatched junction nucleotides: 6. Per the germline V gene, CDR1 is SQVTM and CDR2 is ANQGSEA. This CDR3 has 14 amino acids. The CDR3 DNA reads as TGCAGCGCAGGGACAGGGGAATCCACAGATACGCAGTATTTT. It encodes CSAGTGESTDTQYF.

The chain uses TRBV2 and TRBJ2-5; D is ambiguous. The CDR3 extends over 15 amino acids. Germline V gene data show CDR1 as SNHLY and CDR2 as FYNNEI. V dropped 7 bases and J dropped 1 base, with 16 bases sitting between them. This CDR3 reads CASISGRVAQETQYF. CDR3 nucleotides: TGTGCCAGCATATCCGGTAGGGTGGCCCAAGAGACCCAGTACTTC.

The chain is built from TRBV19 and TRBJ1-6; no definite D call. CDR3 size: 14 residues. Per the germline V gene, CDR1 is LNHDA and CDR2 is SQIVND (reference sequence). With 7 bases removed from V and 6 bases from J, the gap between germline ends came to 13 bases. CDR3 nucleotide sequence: TGTGCCAGTAATATTGGTGAGGCTAATTCACCCCTCCACTTT. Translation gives CASNIGEANSPLHF.

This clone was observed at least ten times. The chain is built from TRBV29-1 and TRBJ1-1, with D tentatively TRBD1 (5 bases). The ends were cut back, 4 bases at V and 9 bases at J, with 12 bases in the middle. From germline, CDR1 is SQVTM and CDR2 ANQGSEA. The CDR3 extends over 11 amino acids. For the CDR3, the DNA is TGCAGCGTTGGGGGGATCCCAAAAGCTTTCTTT. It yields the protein CSVGGIPKAFF.